The sequence of this T cell receptor (beta chain) was determined in a study of response to subunit inactivated influenza vaccine. The CDR3 runs to 15 residues. V was shortened by 4 bases and J by 0 bases, with 10 bases between the two germline ends. Points from the study as a whole: The authors proposed limited new T cell recruitment per seasonal influenza vaccination.

TCRdb ran MiXCR on the RT-PCR reads and lists one entry per CDR3 protein. The sample contains about 190,000 distinct CDR3 sequences, approximately 15% of which appear only once. A word on this clonotype: The antigen is undetermined.

The chain carries TRBV12-3 or TRBV12-4 and TRBJ2-1; tentatively, D is TRBD2 (5 bases). The specimen comprised CD8+ T cells sorted from PBMCs, sampled roughly 5 days after vaccination. This sequence originates from a middle-aged man who received an inactivated influenza vaccine. CDR3 DNA sequence: TGTGCCAGCAGTTCTGAGGGTAGCTCCTACAATGAGCAGTTCTTC. Protein product: CASSSEGSSYNEQFF.